The 16 T cell receptor beta chains below come from one sample, sequenced in a study of cytomegalovirus exposure and HLA in healthy donors. Amplification used 60 Vbeta primers and 13 Jbeta primers. The assay was immunoSEQ multiplex PCR, and TCRdb's table has in-frame clones only and misses some. In the table there are more than 150,000 clones, approximately 81% of which are singletons. The sample was PBMCs. Source of these receptors: a boy aged 10-17 years in good health and CMV-seronegative.

This clone was detected once. This chain joins TRBV11-2 and TRBJ2-3, with 11 nucleotides matching TRBD2. The CDR3 is 15 amino acids. V lost 6 bases and J lost 4; bases outside the gene matches: 6. Germline V gene data show CDR1 as SGHAT and CDR2 as FQNNGV. The CDR3 DNA reads as TGTGCCAGCAGTTCTCTAGCGGGAGGTGCAGATACGCAGTATTTT. It is translated as CASSSLAGGADTQYF.

The J gene is TRBJ2-2, the V gene TRBV7-2; a weak D match, TRBD1 (7 bases). This CDR3 has 15 amino acids. Trimming cost V 6 bases and J 3 bases, with 14 bases left between them. The germline CDR1 and CDR2 sequences are SGHTA and FQGNSA. CDR3 sequence (DNA): TGTGCCAGCAGGTCCCAGGGGGGCCACACCGGGGAGCTGTTTTTT. As protein: CASRSQGGHTGELFF.

The chain uses TRBV29-1 and TRBJ2-7, with 7 positions matching TRBD2. The V gene end was trimmed by 6 bases and the J gene end by 5 bases; junction bases not matched to a gene: 10. The CDR3 is 13 amino acids. CDR1 and CDR2 from the germline V gene are SQVTM and ANQGSEA. The CDR3, as DNA: TGCAGCGTGAGGCGGGAGAATAGGCACGAGCAGTACTTC. Translation gives CSVRRENRHEQYF.

J is TRBJ2-7 and V is TRBV29-1; D unclear. The CDR3 runs 12 residues. V lost 0 bases to trimming and J lost 1 base, with 4 bases between them. Germline CDR1 reads SQVTM; CDR2 reads ANQGSEA. CDR3 DNA sequence: TGCAGCGTTGAAGACAGGTCCTACGAGCAGTACTTC. This codes for CSVEDRSYEQYF.

The V gene is TRBV14, the J gene TRBJ2-1, with 13 bases lining up with TRBD2. CDR1 is SGHDN, CDR2 FVKESK, per germline. The CDR3 extends over 13 amino acids. V lost 6 bases to trimming and J lost 9 bases; unmatched junction nucleotides: 2. The CDR3 spells CASSRLAGGEQFF. CDR3 DNA: TGTGCCAGCAGTCGACTAGCGGGAGGTGAGCAGTTCTTC.

The chain links TRBV28 to TRBJ1-2; tentative D call: TRBD1 (5 bases). Trimming stripped 8 bases from V and 4 bases from J, with 17 bases between. The CDR3 has 14 residues. CDR1 and CDR2 (germline): MDHEN, SYDVKM. The CDR3 nucleotides read TGTGCCAGCGCCGGGCCAGGGTCGGGCTATGGCTACACCTTC. Protein: CASAGPGSGYGYTF.

The rearrangement links TRBV9 to TRBJ2-1; 7 bases line up with TRBD1. J lost 7 bases, V lost 0 bases, and 1 base had no gene match. This CDR3 contains 13 residues. Germline CDR1 SGDLS, CDR2 YYNGEE. The CDR3 DNA is TGTGCCAGCAGCGTAGACAGGGGTAATGAGCAGTTCTTC. It specifies CASSVDRGNEQFF.

V usage is TRBV12-5 and J usage is TRBJ2-1, with D tentatively TRBD1 (6 bases). The CDR3 consists of 16 residues. Looked up from germline, CDR1 is LGHNT and CDR2 is FRNRAP. V dropped 5 bases and J dropped 5 bases, with 19 bases sitting between them. For the CDR3, the DNA is TGTGCTAGTGGTCTATTAACAGGGTCGGGGCACAATGAGCAGTTCTTC. Translated: CASGLLTGSGHNEQFF.

The rearrangement links TRBV19 to TRBJ1-2; D unclear. In germline, CDR1 is LNHDA, CDR2 SQIVND (reference sequence). Deletions cut 2 bases from V and 8 bases from J, with 9 bases between. The CDR3 has 12 amino acids. CDR3 sequence: CASSISGNGYTF. For the CDR3, the DNA is TGTGCCAGTAGTATAAGCGGGAACGGCTACACCTTC. The variable domain in full, completed from reference TRBV19 and TRBJ1-2, reads DGGITQSPKYLFRKEGQNVTLSCEQNLNHDAMYWYRQDPGQGLRLIYYSQIVNDFQKGDIAEGYSVSREKKESFPLTVTSAQKNPTAFYLCASSISGNGYTFGSGTRLTVV.

The chain links TRBV20-1 to TRBJ1-2, with D perhaps matching TRBD1 (5 bases). The CDR3 spans 10 residues. Germline CDR1 is DFQATT and CDR2 is SNEGSKA (reference sequence). The CDR3: CSPGSAEKTF. CDR3 nucleotide sequence: TGCAGCCCAGGGTCGGCCGAAAAGACCTTC.

The chain employs TRBV30 and TRBJ2-3; TRBD1 matches at 7 bases. Germline trimming cut 7 bases from V and 0 bases from J; bases unmatched to any gene: 7. Germline loops: CDR1 GTSNPN, CDR2 SVGIG (reference sequence). This CDR3 spans 14 amino acids. The DNA of the CDR3 is TGTGCCTTCAGGCGGACAGGTAGCACAGATACGCAGTATTTT. This translates into CAFRRTGSTDTQYF.

J is TRBJ2-3 and V is TRBV4-1; 14 bases agree with TRBD2. Trimming removed 0 bases from V and 8 bases from J; junction bases left unmatched: 13. This CDR3 has 19 amino acids. Germline CDR1 MGHRA, CDR2 YSYEKL. CDR3 DNA: TGCGCCAGCAGCCAAGATACCGGGACTAGCGGGAGTTGGGTTGGTACGCAGTATTTT. Protein product: CASSQDTGTSGSWVGTQYF.

CDR3 residues: CASSPDSSYEKLFF. The CDR3 DNA reads TGCGCCAGCAGCCCGGACAGTAGTTATGAAAAACTGTTTTTT. The chain has TRBV4-3 and TRBJ1-4; possible D gene TRBD1, 6 bases. Germline V gives CDR1 LGHNA, CDR2 YSLEER. CDR3 size: 14 residues. V shed 4 bases and J shed 6 bases, with 12 bases lying between them.

The chain employs TRBV5-1 and TRBJ2-1, with D tentatively TRBD1 (7 bases). V lost 0 bases and J 9 bases, leaving 16 bases between the germline ends. CDR1 is SGHRS and CDR2 is YFSETQ in the germline V gene. This CDR3 has 15 amino acids. The CDR3 DNA is TGCGCCAGCAGCTTGGGCGGGACAGCCGGTATTGAGCAGTTCTTC. Its translation: CASSLGGTAGIEQFF.

The chain employs TRBV4-3 and TRBJ2-2; TRBD1 agrees at 11 bases. V trimming: 7 bases; J trimming: 7 bases; junction bases outside the gene matches: 8. Per germline, CDR1 LGHNA and CDR2 YSLEER. CDR3 size: 15 residues. The CDR3 region has the DNA TGCGCCAGCACCTCTCGGACAGGGGGCCTCGGGGAGCTGTTTTTT. It encodes CASTSRTGGLGELFF.

This chain links TRBV14 with TRBJ2-7; D call uncertain. Germline V gives CDR1 SGHDN, CDR2 FVKESK. The CDR3 runs 15 residues. Trimming stripped 0 bases from V and 0 bases from J, with 9 bases between. CDR3 bases: TGTGCCAGCAGCCAAGACCGAGGCAGCTCCTACGAGCAGTACTTC. Its protein product is CASSQDRGSSYEQYF.